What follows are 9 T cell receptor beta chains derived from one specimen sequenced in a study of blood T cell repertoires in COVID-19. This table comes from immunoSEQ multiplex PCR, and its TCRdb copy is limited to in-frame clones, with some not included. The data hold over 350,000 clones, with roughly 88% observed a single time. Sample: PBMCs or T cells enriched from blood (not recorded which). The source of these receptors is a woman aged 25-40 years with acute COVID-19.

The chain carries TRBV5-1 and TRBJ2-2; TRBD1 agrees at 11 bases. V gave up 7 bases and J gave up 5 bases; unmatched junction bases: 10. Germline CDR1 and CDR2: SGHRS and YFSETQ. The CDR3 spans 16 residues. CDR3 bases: TGCGCCAGCCAGGACAGGGGGCGCAGGACGACCGGGGAGCTGTTTTTT. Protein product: CASQDRGRRTTGELFF.

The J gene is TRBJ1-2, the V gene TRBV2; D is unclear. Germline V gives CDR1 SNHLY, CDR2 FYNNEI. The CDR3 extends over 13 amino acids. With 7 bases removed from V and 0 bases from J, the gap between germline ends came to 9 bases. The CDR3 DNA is TGTGCCAGCAACATCGGGGCTAACTATGGCTACACCTTC. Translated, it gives CASNIGANYGYTF.

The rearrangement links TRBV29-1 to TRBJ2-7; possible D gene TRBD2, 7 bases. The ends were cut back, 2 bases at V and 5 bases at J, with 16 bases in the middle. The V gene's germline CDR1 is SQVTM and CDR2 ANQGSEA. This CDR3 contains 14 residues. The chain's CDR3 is CSVEIVGGGNEQYF. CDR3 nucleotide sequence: TGCAGCGTTGAAATCGTTGGCGGGGGCAACGAGCAGTACTTC.

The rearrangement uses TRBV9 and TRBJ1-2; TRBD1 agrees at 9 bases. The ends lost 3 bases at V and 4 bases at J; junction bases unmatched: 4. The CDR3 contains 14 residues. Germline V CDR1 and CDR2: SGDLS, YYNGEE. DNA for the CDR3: TGTGCCAGCAGCGCGTCGACAGGGGGCTATGGCTACACCTTC. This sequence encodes CASSASTGGYGYTF.

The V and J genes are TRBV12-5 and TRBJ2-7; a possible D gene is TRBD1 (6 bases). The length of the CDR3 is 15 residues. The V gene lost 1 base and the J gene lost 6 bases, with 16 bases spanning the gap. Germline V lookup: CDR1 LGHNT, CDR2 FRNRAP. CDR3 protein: CASGLGTGSFSEQYF. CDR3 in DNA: TGTGCTAGTGGTTTGGGAACAGGGAGTTTCTCCGAGCAGTACTTC.

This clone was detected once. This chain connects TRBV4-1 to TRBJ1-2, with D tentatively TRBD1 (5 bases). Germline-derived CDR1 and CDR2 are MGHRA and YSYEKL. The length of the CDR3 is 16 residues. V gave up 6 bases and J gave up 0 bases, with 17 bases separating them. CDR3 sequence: CASRFSRVEANYGYTF. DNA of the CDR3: TGCGCCAGCAGATTCTCCAGGGTCGAAGCTAACTATGGCTACACCTTC.

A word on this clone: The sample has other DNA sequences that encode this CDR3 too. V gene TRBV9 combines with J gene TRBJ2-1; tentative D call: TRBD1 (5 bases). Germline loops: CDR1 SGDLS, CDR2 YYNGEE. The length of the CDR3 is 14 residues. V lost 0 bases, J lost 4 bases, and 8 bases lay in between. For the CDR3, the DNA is TGTGCCAGCAGCGTAGGGACACTATACAATGAGCAGTTCTTC. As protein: CASSVGTLYNEQFF.

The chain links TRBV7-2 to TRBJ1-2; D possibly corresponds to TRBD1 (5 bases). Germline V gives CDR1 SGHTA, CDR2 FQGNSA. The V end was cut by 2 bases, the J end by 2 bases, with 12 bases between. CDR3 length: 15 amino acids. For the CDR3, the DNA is TGTGCCAGCAGCTTATTCGGACAAACAAACTATGGCTACACCTTC. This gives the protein CASSLFGQTNYGYTF. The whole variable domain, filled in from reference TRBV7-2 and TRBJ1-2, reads GAGVSQSPSNKVTEKGKDVELRCDPISGHTALYWYRQSLGQGLEFLIYFQGNSAPDKSGLPSDRFSAERTGGSVSTLTIQRTQQEDSAVYLCASSLFGQTNYGYTFGSGTRLTVV.

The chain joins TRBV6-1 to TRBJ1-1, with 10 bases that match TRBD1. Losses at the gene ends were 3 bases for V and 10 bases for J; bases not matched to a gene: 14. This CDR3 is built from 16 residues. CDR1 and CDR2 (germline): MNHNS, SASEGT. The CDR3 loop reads CASSDKTWTGGVGAFF. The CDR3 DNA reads TGTGCCAGCAGTGACAAAACTTGGACAGGGGGTGTTGGAGCTTTCTTT.